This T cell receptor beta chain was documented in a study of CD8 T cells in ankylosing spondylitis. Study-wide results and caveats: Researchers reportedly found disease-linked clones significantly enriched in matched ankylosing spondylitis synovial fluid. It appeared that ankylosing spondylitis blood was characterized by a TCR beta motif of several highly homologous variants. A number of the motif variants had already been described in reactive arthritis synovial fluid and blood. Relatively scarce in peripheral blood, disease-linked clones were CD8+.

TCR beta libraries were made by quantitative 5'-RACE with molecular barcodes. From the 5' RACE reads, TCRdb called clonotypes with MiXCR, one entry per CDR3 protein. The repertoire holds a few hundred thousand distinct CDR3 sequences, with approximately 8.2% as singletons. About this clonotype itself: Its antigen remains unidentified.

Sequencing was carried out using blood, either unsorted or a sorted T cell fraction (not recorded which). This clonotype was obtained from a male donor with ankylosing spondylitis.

The CDR3 coding sequence is TGTGCCAGCAGCTTGCGGGCTGCTGCCCATGAGCAGTTCTTC. Protein product: CASSLRAAAHEQFF. The V call is TRBV5-5, the J call TRBJ2-1, with D hard to call. The CDR3 totals 14 residues. Trimming took 1 base from V and 8 from J, leaving 13 bases between them. CDR1 is SGHKS and CDR2 is YYEKEE in the germline V gene (reference sequence).